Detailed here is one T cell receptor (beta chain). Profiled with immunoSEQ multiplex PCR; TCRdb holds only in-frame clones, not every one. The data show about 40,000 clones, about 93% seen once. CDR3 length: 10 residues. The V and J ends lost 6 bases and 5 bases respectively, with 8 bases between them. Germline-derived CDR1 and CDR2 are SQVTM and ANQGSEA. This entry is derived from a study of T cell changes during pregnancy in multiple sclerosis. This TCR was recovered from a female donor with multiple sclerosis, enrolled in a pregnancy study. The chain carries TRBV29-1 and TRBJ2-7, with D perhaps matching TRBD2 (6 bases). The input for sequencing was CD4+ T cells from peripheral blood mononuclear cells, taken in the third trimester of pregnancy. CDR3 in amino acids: CSVSGDEQYF. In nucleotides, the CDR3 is TGCAGCGTATCGGGGGACGAGCAGTACTTC.